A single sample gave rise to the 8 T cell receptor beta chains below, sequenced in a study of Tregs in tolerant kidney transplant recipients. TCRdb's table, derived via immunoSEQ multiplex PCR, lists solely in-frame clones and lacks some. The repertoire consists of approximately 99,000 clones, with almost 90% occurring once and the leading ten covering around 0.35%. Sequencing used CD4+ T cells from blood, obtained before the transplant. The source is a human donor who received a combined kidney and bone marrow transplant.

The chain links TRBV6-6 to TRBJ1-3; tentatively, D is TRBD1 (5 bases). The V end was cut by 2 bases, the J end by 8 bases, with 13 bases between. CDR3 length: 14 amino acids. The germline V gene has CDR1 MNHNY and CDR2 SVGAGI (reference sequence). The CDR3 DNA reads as TGTGCCAGCAGTTACACCCGACAGTCTGACACCATATATTTT. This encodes CASSYTRQSDTIYF.

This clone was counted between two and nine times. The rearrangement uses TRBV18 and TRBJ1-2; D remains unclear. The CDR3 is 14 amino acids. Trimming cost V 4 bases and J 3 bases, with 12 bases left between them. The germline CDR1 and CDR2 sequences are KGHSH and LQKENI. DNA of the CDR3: TGTGCCAGCTCACGAGCCGGGGATTACTATGGCTACACCTTC. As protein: CASSRAGDYYGYTF.

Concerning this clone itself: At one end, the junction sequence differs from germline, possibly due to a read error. CDR3 DNA: TGTGCCAGCAGCCATGAGGTGAAATTGGAGGGTGCCGAGCAGCACTTC. Amino acid sequence: CASSHEVKLEGAEQHF. The chain links TRBV14 to TRBJ2-7; D might be TRBD2 (6 bases). The CDR3 totals 16 residues. In germline, CDR1 is SGHDN, CDR2 FVKESK.

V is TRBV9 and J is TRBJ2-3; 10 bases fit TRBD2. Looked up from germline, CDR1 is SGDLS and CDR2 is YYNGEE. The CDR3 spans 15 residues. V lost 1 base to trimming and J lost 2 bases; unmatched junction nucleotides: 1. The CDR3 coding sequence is TGTGCCAGCAGCGTACTAGCGGGGGCCACAGATACGCAGTATTTT. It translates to CASSVLAGATDTQYF.

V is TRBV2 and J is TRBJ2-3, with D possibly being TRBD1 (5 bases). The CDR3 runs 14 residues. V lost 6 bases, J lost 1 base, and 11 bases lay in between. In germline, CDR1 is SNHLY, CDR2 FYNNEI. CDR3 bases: TGTGCCAGCAGACCCGACAGACGCACAGATACGCAGTATTTT. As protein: CASRPDRRTDTQYF.

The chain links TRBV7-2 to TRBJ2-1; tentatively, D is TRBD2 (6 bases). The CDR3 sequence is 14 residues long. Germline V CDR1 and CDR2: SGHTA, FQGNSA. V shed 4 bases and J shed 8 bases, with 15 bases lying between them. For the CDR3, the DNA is TGTGCCAGCAGCTCGATGTCTAGCGCCGATGAGCAGTTCTTC. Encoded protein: CASSSMSSADEQFF.

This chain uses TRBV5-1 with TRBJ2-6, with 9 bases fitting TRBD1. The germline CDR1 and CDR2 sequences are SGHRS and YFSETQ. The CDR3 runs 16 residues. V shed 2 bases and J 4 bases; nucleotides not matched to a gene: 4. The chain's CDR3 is CASSLQGAVGANVLTF. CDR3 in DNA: TGCGCCAGCAGCTTACAGGGGGCGGTAGGGGCCAACGTCCTGACTTTC.

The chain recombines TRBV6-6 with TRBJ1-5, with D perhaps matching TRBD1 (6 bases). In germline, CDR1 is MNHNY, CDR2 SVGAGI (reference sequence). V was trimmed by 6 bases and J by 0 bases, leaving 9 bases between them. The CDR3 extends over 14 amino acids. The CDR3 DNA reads TGTGCCAGCAGACAGGGACATAGCAATCAGCCCCAGCATTTT. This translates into CASRQGHSNQPQHF.